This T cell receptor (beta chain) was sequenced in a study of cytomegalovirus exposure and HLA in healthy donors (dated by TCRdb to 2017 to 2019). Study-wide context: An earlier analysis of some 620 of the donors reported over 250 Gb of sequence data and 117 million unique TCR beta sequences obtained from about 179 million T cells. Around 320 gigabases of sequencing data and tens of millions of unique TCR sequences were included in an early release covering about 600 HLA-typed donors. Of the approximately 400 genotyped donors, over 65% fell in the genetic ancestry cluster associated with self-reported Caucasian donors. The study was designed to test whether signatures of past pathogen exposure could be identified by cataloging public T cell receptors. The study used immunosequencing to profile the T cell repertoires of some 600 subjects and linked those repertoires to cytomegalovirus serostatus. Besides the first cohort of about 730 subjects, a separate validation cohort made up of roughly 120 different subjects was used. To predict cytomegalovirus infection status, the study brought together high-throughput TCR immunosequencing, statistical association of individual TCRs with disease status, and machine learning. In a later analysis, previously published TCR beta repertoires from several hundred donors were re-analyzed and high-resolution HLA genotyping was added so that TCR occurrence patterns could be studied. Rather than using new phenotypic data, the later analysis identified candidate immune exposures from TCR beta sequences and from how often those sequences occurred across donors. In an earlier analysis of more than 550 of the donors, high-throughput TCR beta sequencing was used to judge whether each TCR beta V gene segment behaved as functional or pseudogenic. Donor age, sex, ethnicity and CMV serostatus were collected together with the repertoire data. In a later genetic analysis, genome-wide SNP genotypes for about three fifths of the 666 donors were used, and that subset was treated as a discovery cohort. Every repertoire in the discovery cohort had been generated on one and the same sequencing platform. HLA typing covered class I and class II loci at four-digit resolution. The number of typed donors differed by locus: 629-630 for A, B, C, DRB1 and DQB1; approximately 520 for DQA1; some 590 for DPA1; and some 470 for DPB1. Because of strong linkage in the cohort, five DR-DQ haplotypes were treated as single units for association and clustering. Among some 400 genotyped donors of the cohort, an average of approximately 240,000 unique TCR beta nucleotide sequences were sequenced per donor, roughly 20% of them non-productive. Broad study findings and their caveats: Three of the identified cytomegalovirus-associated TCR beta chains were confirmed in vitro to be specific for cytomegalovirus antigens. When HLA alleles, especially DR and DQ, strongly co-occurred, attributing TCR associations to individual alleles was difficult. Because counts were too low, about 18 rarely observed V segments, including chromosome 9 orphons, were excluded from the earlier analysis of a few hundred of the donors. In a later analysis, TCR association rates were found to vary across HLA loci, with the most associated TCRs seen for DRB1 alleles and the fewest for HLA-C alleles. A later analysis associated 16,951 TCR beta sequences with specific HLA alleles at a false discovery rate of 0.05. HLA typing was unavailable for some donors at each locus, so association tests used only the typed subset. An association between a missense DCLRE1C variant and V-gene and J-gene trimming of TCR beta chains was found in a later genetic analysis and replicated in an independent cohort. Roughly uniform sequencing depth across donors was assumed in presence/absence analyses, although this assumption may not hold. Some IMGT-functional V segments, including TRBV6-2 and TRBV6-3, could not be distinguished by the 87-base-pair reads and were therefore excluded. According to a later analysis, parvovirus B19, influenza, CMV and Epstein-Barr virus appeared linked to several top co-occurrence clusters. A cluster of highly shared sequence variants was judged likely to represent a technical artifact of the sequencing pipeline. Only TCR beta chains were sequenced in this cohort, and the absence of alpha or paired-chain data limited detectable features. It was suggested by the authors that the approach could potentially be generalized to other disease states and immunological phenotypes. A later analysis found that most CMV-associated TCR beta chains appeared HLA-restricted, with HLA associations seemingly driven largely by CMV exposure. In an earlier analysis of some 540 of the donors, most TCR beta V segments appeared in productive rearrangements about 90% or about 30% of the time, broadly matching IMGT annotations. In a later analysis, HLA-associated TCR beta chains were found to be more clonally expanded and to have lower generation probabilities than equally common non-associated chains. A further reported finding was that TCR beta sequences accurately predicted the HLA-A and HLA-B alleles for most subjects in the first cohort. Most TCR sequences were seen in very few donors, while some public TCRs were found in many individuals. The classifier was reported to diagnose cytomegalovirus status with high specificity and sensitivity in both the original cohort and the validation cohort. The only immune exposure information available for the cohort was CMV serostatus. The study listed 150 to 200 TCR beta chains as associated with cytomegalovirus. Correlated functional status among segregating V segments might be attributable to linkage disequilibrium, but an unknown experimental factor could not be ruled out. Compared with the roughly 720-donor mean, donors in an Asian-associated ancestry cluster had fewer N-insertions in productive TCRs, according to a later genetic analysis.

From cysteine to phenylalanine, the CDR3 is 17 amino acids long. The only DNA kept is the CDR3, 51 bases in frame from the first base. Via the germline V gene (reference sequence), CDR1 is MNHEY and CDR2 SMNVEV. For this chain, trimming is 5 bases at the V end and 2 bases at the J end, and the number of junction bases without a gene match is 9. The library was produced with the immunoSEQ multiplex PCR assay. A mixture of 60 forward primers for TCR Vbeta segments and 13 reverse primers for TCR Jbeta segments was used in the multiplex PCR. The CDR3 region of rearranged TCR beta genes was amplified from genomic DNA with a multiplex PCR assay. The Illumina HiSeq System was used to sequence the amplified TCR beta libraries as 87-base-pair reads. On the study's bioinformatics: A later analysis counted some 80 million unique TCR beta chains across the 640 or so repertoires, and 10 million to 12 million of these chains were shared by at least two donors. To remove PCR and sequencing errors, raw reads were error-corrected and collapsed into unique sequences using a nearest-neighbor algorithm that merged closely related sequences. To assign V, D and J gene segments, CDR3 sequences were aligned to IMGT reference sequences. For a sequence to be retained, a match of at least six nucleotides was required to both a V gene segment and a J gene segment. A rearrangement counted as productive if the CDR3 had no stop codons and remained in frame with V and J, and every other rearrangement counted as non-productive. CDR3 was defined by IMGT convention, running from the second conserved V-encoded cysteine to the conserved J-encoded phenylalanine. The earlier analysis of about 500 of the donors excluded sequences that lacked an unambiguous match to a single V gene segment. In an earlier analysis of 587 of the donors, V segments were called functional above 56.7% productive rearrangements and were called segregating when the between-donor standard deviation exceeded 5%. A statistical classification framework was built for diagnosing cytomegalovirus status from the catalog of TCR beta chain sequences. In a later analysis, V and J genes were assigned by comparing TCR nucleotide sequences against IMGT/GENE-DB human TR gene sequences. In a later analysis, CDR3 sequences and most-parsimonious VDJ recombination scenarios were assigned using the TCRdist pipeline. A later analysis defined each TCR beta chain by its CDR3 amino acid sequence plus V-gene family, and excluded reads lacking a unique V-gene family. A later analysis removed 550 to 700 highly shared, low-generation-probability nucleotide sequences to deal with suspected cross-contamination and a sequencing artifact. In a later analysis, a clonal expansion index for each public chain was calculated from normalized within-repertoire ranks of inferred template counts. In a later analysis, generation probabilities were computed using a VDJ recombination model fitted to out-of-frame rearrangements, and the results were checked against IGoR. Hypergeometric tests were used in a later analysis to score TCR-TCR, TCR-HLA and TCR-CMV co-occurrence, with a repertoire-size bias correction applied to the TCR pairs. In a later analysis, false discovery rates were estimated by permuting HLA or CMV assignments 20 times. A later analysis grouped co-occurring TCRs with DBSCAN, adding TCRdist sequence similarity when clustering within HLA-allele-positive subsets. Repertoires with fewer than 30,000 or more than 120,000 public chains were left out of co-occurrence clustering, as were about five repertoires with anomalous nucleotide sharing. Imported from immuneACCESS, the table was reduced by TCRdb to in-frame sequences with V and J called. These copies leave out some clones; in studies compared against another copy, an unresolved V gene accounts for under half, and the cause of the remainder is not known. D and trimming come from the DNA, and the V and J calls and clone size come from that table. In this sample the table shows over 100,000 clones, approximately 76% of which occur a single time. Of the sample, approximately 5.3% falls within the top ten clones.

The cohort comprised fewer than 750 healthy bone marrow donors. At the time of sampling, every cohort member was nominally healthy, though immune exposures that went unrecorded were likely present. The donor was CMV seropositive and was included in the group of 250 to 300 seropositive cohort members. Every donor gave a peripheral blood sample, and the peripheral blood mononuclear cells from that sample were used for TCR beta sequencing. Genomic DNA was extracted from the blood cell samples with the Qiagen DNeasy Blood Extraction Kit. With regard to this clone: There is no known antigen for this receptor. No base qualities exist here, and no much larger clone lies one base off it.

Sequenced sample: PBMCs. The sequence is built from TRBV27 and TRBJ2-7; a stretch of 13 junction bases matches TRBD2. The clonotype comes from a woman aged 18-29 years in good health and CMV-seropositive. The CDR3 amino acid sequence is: CASSPPRTSGGTYEQYF. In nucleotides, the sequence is TGTGCCAGCAGTCCACCCCGGACTAGCGGGGGAACCTACGAGCAGTACTTC.